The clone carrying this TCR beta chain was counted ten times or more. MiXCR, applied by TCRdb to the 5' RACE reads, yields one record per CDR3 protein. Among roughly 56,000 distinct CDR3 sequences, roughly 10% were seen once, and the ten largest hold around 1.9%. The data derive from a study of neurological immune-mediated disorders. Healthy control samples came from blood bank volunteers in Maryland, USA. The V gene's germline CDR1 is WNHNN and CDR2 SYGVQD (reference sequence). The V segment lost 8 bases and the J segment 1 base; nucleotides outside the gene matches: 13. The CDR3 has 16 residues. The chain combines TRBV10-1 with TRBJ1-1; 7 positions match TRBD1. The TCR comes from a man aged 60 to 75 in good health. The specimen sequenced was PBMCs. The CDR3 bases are TGCGCCAGCGTCCGGGGGCAGGGGGGTTCGAACACTGAAGCTTTCTTT. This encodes CASVRGQGGSNTEAFF.